This note documents a single TCR beta chain sequence. Alongside blood RNA obtained from unsorted whole blood, germline DNA was also extracted. A primer in the constant region served to generate TCR beta cDNA from about 480 ng of total RNA. Libraries for TCR beta were built through three nested multiplex PCR rounds, which together made up a slightly modified ARM-PCR procedure. TRBV1-TRBV30 forward primers paired with a C-beta reverse primer drove the first two PCR rounds, around 9 cycles each. Each CDR3 protein is one row after TCRdb ran MiXCR on the multiplex PCR reads. This sample has approximately 210,000 distinct CDR3 sequences; about 61% occur once, and the top ten carry 7% to 8.5%. These data originate in a study of tumor-infiltrating lymphocytes in primary liver carcinoma. Germline V CDR1 and CDR2: MNHEY, SVGEGT. Trimming took 6 bases from V and 0 from J, leaving 6 bases between them. CDR3 length: 14 residues.

The receptor's source is a woman in her sixties with primary liver carcinoma and hepatitis B virus infection. This sequence joins TRBV6-2 or TRBV6-3 and TRBJ2-6; no firm D call. Material for sequencing was peripheral blood. CDR3 protein: CASRYLSGANVLTF. The CDR3 nucleotides are TGTGCCAGCAGGTACCTCTCTGGGGCCAACGTCCTGACTTTC.